The 6 T cell receptor beta chains below were found in one sample sequenced in a study of T cell repertoires in ileal Crohn's disease. As to time point: proximal margin of the surgical specimen (macroscopically non-inflamed). Measured with immunoSEQ multiplex PCR; TCRdb has only the in-frame clones, and not every one. The sample lists thousands of clones, under 80% occurring once. The sequenced material came from ileal tissue. All receptors come from an adult with Crohn's disease.

The chain couples TRBV29-1 to TRBJ2-5, with D perhaps TRBD2 (5 bases). Trimming removed 6 bases at V and 0 bases at J, with 11 bases between. CDR1 and CDR2 (germline): SQVTM, ANQGSEA. CDR3 size: 13 residues. CDR3 loop: CSVSTGNQETQYF. CDR3 bases: TGCAGCGTATCGACGGGGAACCAAGAGACCCAGTACTTC.

The chain is built from TRBV12-5 and TRBJ2-5; D gene ambiguous. Germline assignment: CDR1 LGHNT and CDR2 FRNRAP. The CDR3 is 14 residues long. The V and J ends lost 5 bases and 2 bases respectively, with 12 bases between them. The chain's CDR3 is CASGPPAPQETQYF. The CDR3 DNA is TGTGCTAGTGGTCCCCCCGCTCCACAAGAGACCCAGTACTTC.

The chain couples TRBV28 to TRBJ2-1, with 8 bases that match TRBD2. J lost 14 bases, V lost 4 bases, and 16 bases had no gene match. This CDR3 comprises 15 residues. Looked up from germline, CDR1 is MDHEN and CDR2 is SYDVKM. CDR3 in DNA: TGTGCCAGCAGTTCCTCCGGGACTAGGTCCCGTAGTGAGTTCTTC. Translation gives CASSSSGTRSRSEFF.

The V and J genes are TRBV10-3 and TRBJ1-4; D may be TRBD1 (5 bases). The CDR3 spans 15 residues. V was pared by 4 bases and J by 8 bases, with 17 bases between. CDR1 and CDR2 (germline): ENHRY, SYGVKD. DNA of the CDR3: TGTGCCATCAGTGCAGGGCAGGCCGACGGGGAAAAACTGTTTTTT. Protein product: CAISAGQADGEKLFF.

The V and J genes are TRBV5-4 and TRBJ1-2, with 11 bases matching TRBD1. The CDR3 sequence is 14 residues long. V was pared by 2 bases and J by 6 bases, with 3 bases of the junction left unmatched. The germline CDR1 and CDR2 sequences are SGHNT and YYREEE (reference sequence). CDR3 DNA sequence: TGTGCCAGCAGCTTCGGACAGGGGGCGCATGGCTACACCTTC. Translation gives CASSFGQGAHGYTF. Supplemented by reference TRBV5-4 and TRBJ1-2, the full variable domain reads ETGVTQSPTHLIKTRGQQVTLRCSSQSGHNTVSWYQQALGQGPQFIFQYYREEENGRGNFPPRFSGLQFPNYSSELNVNALELDDSALYLCASSFGQGAHGYTFGSGTRLTVV.

This clone has a single count. The chain recombines TRBV7-9 with TRBJ1-1, with D perhaps TRBD1 (5 bases). V was shortened by 4 bases and J by 4 bases, with 10 bases between the two germline ends. This CDR3 contains 13 residues. The germline CDR1 and CDR2 sequences are SEHNR and FQNEAQ (reference sequence). CDR3 sequence (DNA): TGTGCCAGCAGCTGGGGACTGGGCACTGAAGCTTTCTTT. It translates to CASSWGLGTEAFF. The full variable domain, with the rest looked up from reference TRBV7-9 and TRBJ1-1, is DTGVSQNPRHKITKRGQNVTFRCDPISEHNRLYWYRQTLGQGPEFLTYFQNEAQLEKSRLLSDRFSAERPKGSFSTLEIQRTEQGDSAMYLCASSWGLGTEAFFGQGTRLTVV.